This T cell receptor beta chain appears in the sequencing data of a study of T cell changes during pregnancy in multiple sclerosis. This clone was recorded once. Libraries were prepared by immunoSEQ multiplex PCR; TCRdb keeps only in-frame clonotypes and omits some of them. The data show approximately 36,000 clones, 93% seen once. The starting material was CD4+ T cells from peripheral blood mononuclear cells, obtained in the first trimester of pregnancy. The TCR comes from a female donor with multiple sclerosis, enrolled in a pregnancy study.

CDR3 bases: TGTGCCAGTTCACGGGGGGCGAGCGGGAGGATAGAGCAGTACTTC. This encodes CASSRGASGRIEQYF. J is TRBJ2-7 and V is TRBV27; 9 nucleotides agree with TRBD2. The germline V gene encodes CDR1 MNHEY and CDR2 SMNVEV (reference sequence). The CDR3 contains 15 residues. The junction had 16 bases not matched to a gene; V was cut back by 9 bases and J by 7 bases.